This T cell receptor (beta chain) was observed in a study of CD8+ T cells in alopecia areata. Points from the study as a whole: In lesional scalp, particularly from alopecia totalis/universalis, clonality was higher than in normal scalp. Sequencing of scalp tissue also captures the resident alphabeta T cells of normal skin.

Points on this clone: Its antigen remains unknown.

RNA, once extracted, was reverse transcribed into cDNA for use as the sequencing template. Clones were read by immunoSEQ multiplex PCR, and TCRdb kept only the in-frame ones, dropping some. The data show hundreds of thousands of clones, roughly two thirds seen once. This clonotype was obtained from a human donor with alopecia areata. Here the sequenced sample was CD4+ T cells sorted from blood, taken at week 0.

The CDR3 loop reads CASRGLVSYNEQFF. The DNA of the CDR3 is TGTGCCAGCAGGGGACTAGTCTCCTACAATGAGCAGTTCTTC. The chain combines TRBV2 with TRBJ2-1; 8 bases are a match to TRBD2. The CDR3 covers 14 residues. In germline, CDR1 is SNHLY, CDR2 FYNNEI. V shed 6 bases and J 0 bases; nucleotides not matched to a gene: 1.